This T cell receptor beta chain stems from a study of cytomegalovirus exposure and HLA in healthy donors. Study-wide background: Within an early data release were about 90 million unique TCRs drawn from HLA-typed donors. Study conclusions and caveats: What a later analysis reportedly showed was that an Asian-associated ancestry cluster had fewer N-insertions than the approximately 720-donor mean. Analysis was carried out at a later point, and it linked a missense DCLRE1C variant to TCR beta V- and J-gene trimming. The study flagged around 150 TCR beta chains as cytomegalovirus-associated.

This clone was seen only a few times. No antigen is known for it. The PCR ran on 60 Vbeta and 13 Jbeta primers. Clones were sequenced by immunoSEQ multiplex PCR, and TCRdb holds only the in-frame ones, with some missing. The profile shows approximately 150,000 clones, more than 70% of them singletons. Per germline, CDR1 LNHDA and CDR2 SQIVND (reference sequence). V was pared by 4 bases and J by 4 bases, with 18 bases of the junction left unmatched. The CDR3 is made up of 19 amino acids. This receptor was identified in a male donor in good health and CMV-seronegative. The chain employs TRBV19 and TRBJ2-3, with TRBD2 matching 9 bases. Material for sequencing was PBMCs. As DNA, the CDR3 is TGTGCCAGTAGTACGACAGGGTTGACAGGACTAGCGAGGTCAGATACGCAGTATTTT. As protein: CASSTTGLTGLARSDTQYF.